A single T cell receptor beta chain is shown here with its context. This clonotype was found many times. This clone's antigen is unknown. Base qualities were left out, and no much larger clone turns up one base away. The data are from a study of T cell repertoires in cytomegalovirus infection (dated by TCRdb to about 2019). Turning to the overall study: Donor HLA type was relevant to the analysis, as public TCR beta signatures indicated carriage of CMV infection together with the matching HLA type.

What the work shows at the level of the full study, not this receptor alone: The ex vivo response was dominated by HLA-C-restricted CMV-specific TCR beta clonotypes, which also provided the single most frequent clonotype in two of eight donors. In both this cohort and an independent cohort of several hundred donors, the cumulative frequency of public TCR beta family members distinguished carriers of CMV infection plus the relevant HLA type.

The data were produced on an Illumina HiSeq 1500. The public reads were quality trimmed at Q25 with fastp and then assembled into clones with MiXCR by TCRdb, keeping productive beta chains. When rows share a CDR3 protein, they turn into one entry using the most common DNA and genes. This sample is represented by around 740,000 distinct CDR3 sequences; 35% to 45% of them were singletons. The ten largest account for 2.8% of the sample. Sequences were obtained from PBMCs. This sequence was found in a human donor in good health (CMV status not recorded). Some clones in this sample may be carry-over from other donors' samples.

The CDR3 corresponds to CASSLDMGQFLTGELFF. The sequenced DNA: TGTGCCAGCAGCTTAGATATGGGACAGTTTTTAACCGGGGAGCTGTTTTTT. Recombination connected TRBV7-2 to TRBJ2-2; the junction holds 7 bases that match TRBD1. Reading the germline V gene gives CDR1 SGHTA and CDR2 FQGNSA. Its CDR3 holds 17 amino acids, cysteine through phenylalanine. Just CDR3 DNA is preserved here, 51 bases in frame from base 1. Trimmed from V: 1 base; trimmed from J: 5 bases; junction bases lacking a gene match: 10.